This passage covers 21 T cell receptor beta chains from one sample sequenced in a study of T cell responses to AZD1222 COVID-19 vaccine. The repertoire was sequenced with immunoSEQ multiplex PCR; TCRdb's copy has only in-frame clones and lacks some. The table has around 150,000 clones, around 94% seen once. The specimen was peripheral blood, collected 28 days after the second AZD1222 dose. These receptors all stem from an adult who received the AZD1222 COVID-19 vaccine.

This sequence joins TRBV28 and TRBJ2-7; D is possibly TRBD1 (6 bases). Germline lookup yields CDR1 MDHEN and CDR2 SYDVKM. This CDR3 contains 14 residues. V lost 7 bases, J lost 2 bases, and 15 bases lay in between. CDR3 in amino acids: CASTVQGRTYEQYF. CDR3 bases: TGTGCCAGCACCGTACAGGGACGGACCTACGAGCAGTACTTC.

The J gene is TRBJ2-5, the V gene TRBV5-1; 7 bases line up with TRBD1. Germline V gives CDR1 SGHRS, CDR2 YFSETQ. Trimming at V came to 0 bases and at J to 5 bases, leaving 4 bases not matched to a gene. The CDR3 sequence is 14 residues long. The CDR3 DNA sequence: TGCGCCAGCAGCTTGGAGGGCAGGGGGGAGACCCAGTACTTC. Its translation is CASSLEGRGETQYF.

V gene TRBV30 combines with J gene TRBJ1-2; D gene uncertain. V was clipped by 3 bases and J by 5 bases, with 16 bases between them. CDR1 is GTSNPN, CDR2 SVGIG, per germline (reference sequence). CDR3 size: 14 residues. CDR3 bases: TGTGCCTGGAGGGAAGGATTCGGGATGTATGGCTACACCTTC. Amino acids: CAWREGFGMYGYTF.

This chain joins TRBV28 and TRBJ2-7, with 7 bases fitting TRBD2. The ends lost 4 bases at V and 5 bases at J; junction bases unmatched: 11. The CDR3 loop spans 15 amino acids. Germline V gene data show CDR1 as MDHEN and CDR2 as SYDVKM. In DNA form, the CDR3 reads TGTGCCAGCAGTTCCTTGGGAGCGGGAACCCACGAGCAGTACTTC. Encoded protein: CASSSLGAGTHEQYF.

The V call is TRBV4-2, the J call TRBJ2-3; TRBD2 matches 13 bases. From germline, CDR1 is LGHNA and CDR2 YNFKEQ. V shed 4 bases and J 5 bases; nucleotides not matched to a gene: 6. The CDR3 is 16 amino acids. The CDR3 region is CASSPEGTSGIDTQYF. The CDR3, as DNA: TGTGCCAGCAGCCCCGAAGGGACTAGCGGGATAGATACGCAGTATTTT.

This clone was seen a handful of times. CDR3 DNA: TGTGCCAGCAGTGAAACCTTAGAATATACGCAGTATTTT. Amino acids: CASSETLEYTQYF. V gene TRBV6-1 combines with J gene TRBJ2-3, with D hard to call. CDR3 length: 13 residues. In germline, CDR1 is MNHNS, CDR2 SASEGT. Between the trimmed V and J ends, which lost 2 bases and 7 bases, there was a span of 10 bases.

This clone was seen a single time. The V call is TRBV19, the J call TRBJ1-5; 9 bases fit TRBD1. Germline trimming cut 5 bases from V and 6 bases from J; bases unmatched to any gene: 11. The length of the CDR3 is 16 residues. The germline V gene encodes CDR1 LNHDA and CDR2 SQIVND (reference sequence). The CDR3 protein is CASSSGGGQGSQPQHF. In DNA form, the CDR3 reads TGTGCCAGTAGTTCCGGGGGGGGACAGGGTTCTCAGCCCCAGCATTTT. The full variable domain, with the rest looked up from reference TRBV19 and TRBJ1-5, is DGGITQSPKYLFRKEGQNVTLSCEQNLNHDAMYWYRQDPGQGLRLIYYSQIVNDFQKGDIAEGYSVSREKKESFPLTVTSAQKNPTAFYLCASSSGGGQGSQPQHFGDGTRLSIL.

The chain combines TRBV4-1 with TRBJ2-1, with 7 bases identical to TRBD2. Germline V CDR1 and CDR2: MGHRA, YSYEKL. The CDR3 is 14 amino acids. The J segment lost 10 bases and the V segment lost 5 bases, leaving 11 bases of the junction unmatched. The CDR3 nucleotides read TGCGCCAGCAGCTCACTAGCGACGTGGGGAGAGCAGTTCTTC. Its protein product is CASSSLATWGEQFF.

V and J are TRBV12-3 or TRBV12-4 and TRBJ1-1; D remains ambiguous. This CDR3 contains 11 residues. Trimming removed 4 bases at V and 10 bases at J, with 10 bases between. As DNA, the CDR3 is TGTGCCAGCAGTTCGACAAATGGAGCTTTCTTT. Translating gives CASSSTNGAFF.

V gene TRBV5-1 combines with J gene TRBJ2-5, with 9 nucleotides matching TRBD2. The CDR3 is 15 residues long. J gave up 5 bases and V 0 bases, and 5 bases lay outside the gene matches. The germline V gene has CDR1 SGHRS and CDR2 YFSETQ. The CDR3 region has the DNA TGCGCCAGCAGCTTGGCAGCGGGAGGTCGGGAGACCCAGTACTTC. Translating it yields CASSLAAGGRETQYF.

J is TRBJ2-7 and V is TRBV10-3; 10 bases are shared with TRBD1. Trimming at V came to 7 bases and at J to 5 bases, leaving 8 bases not matched to a gene. The germline gives CDR1 ENHRY, CDR2 SYGVKD. The CDR3 loop spans 14 amino acids. The CDR3 DNA is TGTGCCATCACCCCCCGGGACAGGGGCCACGAGCAGTACTTC. Its translation is CAITPRDRGHEQYF.

This clone came up once. The V gene is TRBV6-2 or TRBV6-3, the J gene TRBJ2-3; D remains unclear. The CDR3 sequence is 11 residues long. V was cut by 6 bases and J by 4 bases, with 5 bases left in between. CDR1 and CDR2 from the germline V gene are MNHEY and SVGEGT. The CDR3 bases are TGTGCCAGCAGCGTATCAGATACGCAGTATTTT. Amino acid sequence: CASSVSDTQYF.

CDR3 sequence: CASSQAPGAGNTIYF. For the CDR3, the DNA is TGCGCCAGCAGCCAGGCGCCCGGGGCCGGAAACACCATATATTTT. V usage is TRBV4-1 and J usage is TRBJ1-3, with a possible D match to TRBD1 (5 bases). Germline V CDR1 and CDR2: MGHRA, YSYEKL. The CDR3 consists of 15 residues. The V and J ends lost 3 bases and 4 bases respectively, with 13 bases between them.

The chain couples TRBV5-4 to TRBJ2-3; 10 positions match TRBD2. The germline V gene encodes CDR1 SGHNT and CDR2 YYREEE (reference sequence). V gave up 0 bases and J gave up 6 bases; unmatched junction bases: 7. CDR3 size: 16 residues. CDR3 loop: CASSLGLAGKGDTQYF. As DNA, the CDR3 is TGTGCCAGCAGCTTGGGACTAGCGGGTAAAGGGGATACGCAGTATTTT.

For the CDR3, the DNA is TGTGCCAGCAGTTCCTCGCTCGATCGGGGAGGCTACACCTTC. Its translation: CASSSSLDRGGYTF. The chain recombines TRBV6-5 with TRBJ1-2; D remains ambiguous. Trimming cost V 4 bases and J 8 bases, with 17 bases left between them. Germline CDR1 is MNHEY and CDR2 is SVGAGI. The CDR3 runs to 14 residues.

This clone was seen more than once but under ten times. V and J are TRBV19 and TRBJ1-6, with a tentative D call TRBD1 (5 bases). CDR3 length: 14 residues. Deletions cut 3 bases from V and 9 bases from J, with 12 bases between. Germline-derived CDR1 and CDR2 are LNHDA and SQIVND (reference sequence). This CDR3 is CASSIQRGGSPLHF. For the CDR3, the DNA is TGTGCCAGTAGTATCCAGAGGGGTGGTTCACCCCTCCACTTT.

This rearrangement joins TRBV2 to TRBJ2-2; no definite D call. V was clipped by 4 bases and J by 0 bases, with 9 bases between them. The CDR3 extends over 15 amino acids. CDR1 is SNHLY, CDR2 FYNNEI, per germline. The CDR3 region is CASSVVTPNTGELFF. The CDR3 region has the DNA TGTGCCAGCAGTGTAGTTACTCCGAACACCGGGGAGCTGTTTTTT.

The CDR3 DNA reads TGTGCCAGCAGTGAGAGTTACGGGTTAGGTGAAAAACTGTTTTTT. Its protein is CASSESYGLGEKLFF. This sequence joins TRBV2 and TRBJ1-4; D is uncertain. Germline V gene lookup returns CDR1 SNHLY and CDR2 FYNNEI. With 3 bases removed from V and 7 bases from J, the gap between germline ends came to 15 bases. The CDR3 contains 15 residues. Full variable domain (outside the CDR3, taken from reference TRBV2 and TRBJ1-4): EPEVTQTPSHQVTQMGQEVILRCVPISNHLYFYWYRQILGQKVEFLVSFYNNEISEKSEIFDDQFSVERPDGSNFTLKIRSTKLEDSAMYFCASSESYGLGEKLFFGSGTQLSVL.

The rearrangement links TRBV11-2 to TRBJ2-5, with 9 bases fitting TRBD2. V lost 4 bases, J lost 5 bases, and 11 bases stayed unmatched. In germline, CDR1 is SGHAT, CDR2 FQNNGV. There are 16 residues in the CDR3. For the CDR3, the DNA is TGTGCCAGCAGCTCCACCCGCGGGAGGGCCTATGAGACCCAGTACTTC. Translating it yields CASSSTRGRAYETQYF.

This chain joins TRBV3-1 (or the pseudogene TRBV3-2) and TRBJ1-6; no reliable D call. The CDR3 covers 14 residues. V was trimmed by 2 bases and J by 7 bases, leaving 9 bases between them. Germline V lookup: CDR1 LGHDT, CDR2 YNNKEL (reference sequence). CDR3 sequence: CASSQPGLNSPLHF. CDR3 DNA: TGTGCCAGCAGCCAACCGGGTCTCAATTCACCCCTCCACTTT.

The rearrangement joins TRBV19 to TRBJ2-7; 16 bases agree with TRBD2. The CDR3 contains 17 residues. V shed 4 bases and J 6 bases; nucleotides not matched to a gene: 9. Germline CDR1 and CDR2: LNHDA and SQIVND (reference sequence). DNA for the CDR3: TGTGCCAGTAGTACGGGACTAGCGGGAGGGTCGCTGGGCGAGCAGTACTTC. Amino acids: CASSTGLAGGSLGEQYF.